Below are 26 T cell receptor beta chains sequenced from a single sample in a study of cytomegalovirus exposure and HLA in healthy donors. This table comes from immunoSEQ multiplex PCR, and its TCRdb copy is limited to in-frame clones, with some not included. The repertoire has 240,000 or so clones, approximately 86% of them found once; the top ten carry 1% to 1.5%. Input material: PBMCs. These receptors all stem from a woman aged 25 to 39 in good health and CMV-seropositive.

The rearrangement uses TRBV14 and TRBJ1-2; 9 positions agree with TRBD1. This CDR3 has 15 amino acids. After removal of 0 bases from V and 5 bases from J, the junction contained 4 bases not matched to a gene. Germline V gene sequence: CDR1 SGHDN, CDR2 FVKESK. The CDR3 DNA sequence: TGTGCCAGCAGCCAAGAAGCCGGACAGGGGTATGGCTACACCTTC. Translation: CASSQEAGQGYGYTF. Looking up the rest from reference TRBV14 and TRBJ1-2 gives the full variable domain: EAGVTQFPSHSVIEKGQTVTLRCDPISGHDNLYWYRRVMGKEIKFLLHFVKESKQDESGMPNNRFLAERTGGTYSTLKVQPAELEDSGVYFCASSQEAGQGYGYTFGSGTRLTVV.

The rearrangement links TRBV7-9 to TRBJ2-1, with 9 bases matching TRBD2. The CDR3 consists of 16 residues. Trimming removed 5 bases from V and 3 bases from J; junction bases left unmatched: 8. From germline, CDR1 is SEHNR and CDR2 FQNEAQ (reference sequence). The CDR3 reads CASSPRRLAVYNEQFF. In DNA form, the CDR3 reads TGTGCCAGCAGCCCACGACGACTAGCGGTCTACAATGAGCAGTTCTTC.

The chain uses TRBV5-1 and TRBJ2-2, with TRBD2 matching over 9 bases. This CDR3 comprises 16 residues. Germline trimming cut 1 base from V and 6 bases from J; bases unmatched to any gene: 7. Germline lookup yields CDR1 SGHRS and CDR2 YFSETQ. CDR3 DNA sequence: TGCGCCAGCAGCTTGAAGGTGGGACTAGCCCCCGGGGAGCTGTTTTTT. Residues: CASSLKVGLAPGELFF.

The CDR3 DNA reads TGTGCCAGCAGTGTTGGAGGGGACGAGCAGTACTTC. It is translated as CASSVGGDEQYF. V usage is TRBV2 and J usage is TRBJ2-7, with D tentatively TRBD2 (6 bases). In germline, CDR1 is SNHLY, CDR2 FYNNEI. V was shortened by 4 bases and J by 5 bases, with 9 bases between the two germline ends. CDR3 length: 12 residues. Full variable domain (missing parts from reference TRBV2 and TRBJ2-7): EPEVTQTPSHQVTQMGQEVILRCVPISNHLYFYWYRQILGQKVEFLVSFYNNEISEKSEIFDDQFSVERPDGSNFTLKIRSTKLEDSAMYFCASSVGGDEQYFGPGTRLTVT.

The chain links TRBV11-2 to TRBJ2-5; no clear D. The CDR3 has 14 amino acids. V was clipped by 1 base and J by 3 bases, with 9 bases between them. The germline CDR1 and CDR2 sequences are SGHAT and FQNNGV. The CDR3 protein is CASSLVLSEETQYF. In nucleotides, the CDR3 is TGTGCCAGCAGCTTAGTTCTGTCTGAAGAGACCCAGTACTTC.

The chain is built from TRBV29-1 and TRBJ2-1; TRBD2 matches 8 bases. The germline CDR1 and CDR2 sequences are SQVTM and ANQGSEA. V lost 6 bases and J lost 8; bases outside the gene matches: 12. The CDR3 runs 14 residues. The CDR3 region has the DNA TGCAGCGTCGCGGGACTAGTAGAATTTTATGAGCAGTTCTTC. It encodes CSVAGLVEFYEQFF.

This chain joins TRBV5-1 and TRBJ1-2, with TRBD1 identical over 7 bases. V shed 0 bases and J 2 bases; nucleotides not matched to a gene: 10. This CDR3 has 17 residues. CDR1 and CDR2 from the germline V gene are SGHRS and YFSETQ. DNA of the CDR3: TGCGCCAGCAGCTTGGTTCCGATCGGAGGGGGCAACTATGGCTACACCTTC. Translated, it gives CASSLVPIGGGNYGYTF.

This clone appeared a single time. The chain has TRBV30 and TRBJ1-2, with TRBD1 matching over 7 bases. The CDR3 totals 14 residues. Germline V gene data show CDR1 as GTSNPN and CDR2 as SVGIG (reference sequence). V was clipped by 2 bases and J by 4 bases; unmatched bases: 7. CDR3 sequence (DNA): TGTGCCTGGAGTCAGGGGGTCGGTGGCTATGGCTACACCTTC. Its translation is CAWSQGVGGYGYTF.

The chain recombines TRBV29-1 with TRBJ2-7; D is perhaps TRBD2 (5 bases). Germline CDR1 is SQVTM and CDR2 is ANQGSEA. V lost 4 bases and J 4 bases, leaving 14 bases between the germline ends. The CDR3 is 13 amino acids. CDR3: CSVGGEGWYEQYF. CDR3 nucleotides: TGCAGCGTTGGGGGAGAGGGCTGGTACGAGCAGTACTTC.

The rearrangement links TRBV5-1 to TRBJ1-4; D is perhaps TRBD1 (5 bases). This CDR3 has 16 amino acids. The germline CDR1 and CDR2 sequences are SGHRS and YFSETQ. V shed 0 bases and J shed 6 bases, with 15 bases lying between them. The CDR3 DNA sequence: TGCGCCAGCAGCTTGGCCCGTGGGGGGAGTGATGAAAAACTGTTTTTT. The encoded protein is CASSLARGGSDEKLFF.

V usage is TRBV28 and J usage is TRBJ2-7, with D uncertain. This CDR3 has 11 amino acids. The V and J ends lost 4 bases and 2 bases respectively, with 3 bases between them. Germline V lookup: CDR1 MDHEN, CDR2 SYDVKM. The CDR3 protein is CASSSAYEQYF. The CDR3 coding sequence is TGTGCCAGCAGTTCAGCCTACGAGCAGTACTTC.

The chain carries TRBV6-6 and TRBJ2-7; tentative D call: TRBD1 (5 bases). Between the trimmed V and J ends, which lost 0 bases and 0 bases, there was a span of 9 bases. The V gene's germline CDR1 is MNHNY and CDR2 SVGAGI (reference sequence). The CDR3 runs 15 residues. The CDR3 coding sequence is TGTGCCAGCAGTTACTCACTCCAGGGCTCCTACGAGCAGTACTTC. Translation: CASSYSLQGSYEQYF.

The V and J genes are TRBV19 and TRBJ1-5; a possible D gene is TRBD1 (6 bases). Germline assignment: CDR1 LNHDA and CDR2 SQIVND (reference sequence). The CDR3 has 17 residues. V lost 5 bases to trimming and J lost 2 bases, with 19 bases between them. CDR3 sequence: CASSDRLDSSGNQPQHF. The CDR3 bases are TGTGCCAGTAGTGATCGATTGGACAGTAGCGGCAATCAGCCCCAGCATTTT.

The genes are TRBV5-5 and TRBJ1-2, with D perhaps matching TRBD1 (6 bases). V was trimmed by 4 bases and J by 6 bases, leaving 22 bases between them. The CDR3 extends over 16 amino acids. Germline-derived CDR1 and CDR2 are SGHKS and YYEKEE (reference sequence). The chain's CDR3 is CASSPSAGGQLDGYTF. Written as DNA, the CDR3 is TGTGCCAGCAGCCCATCGGCGGGGGGGCAACTCGATGGCTACACCTTC.

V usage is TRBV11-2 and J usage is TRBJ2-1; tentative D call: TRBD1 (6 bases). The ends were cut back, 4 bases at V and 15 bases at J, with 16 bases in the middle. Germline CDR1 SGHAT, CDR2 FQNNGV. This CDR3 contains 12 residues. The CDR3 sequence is CASSSLDRYPFF. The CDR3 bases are TGTGCCAGCAGCTCGTTAGACAGGTATCCGTTCTTC.

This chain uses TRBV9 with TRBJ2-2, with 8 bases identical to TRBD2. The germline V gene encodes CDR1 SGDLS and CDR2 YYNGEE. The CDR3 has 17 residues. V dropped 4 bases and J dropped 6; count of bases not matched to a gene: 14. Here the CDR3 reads CASSIQRETSTAGELFF. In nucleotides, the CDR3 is TGTGCCAGCAGCATACAGCGGGAGACTTCCACAGCCGGGGAGCTGTTTTTT.

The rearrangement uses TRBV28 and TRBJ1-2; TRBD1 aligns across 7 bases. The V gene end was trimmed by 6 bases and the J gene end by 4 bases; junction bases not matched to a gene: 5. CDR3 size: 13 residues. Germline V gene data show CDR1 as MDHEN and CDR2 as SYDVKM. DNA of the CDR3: TGTGCCAGCAGGCCACAGGGGCTCTATGGCTACACCTTC. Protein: CASRPQGLYGYTF.

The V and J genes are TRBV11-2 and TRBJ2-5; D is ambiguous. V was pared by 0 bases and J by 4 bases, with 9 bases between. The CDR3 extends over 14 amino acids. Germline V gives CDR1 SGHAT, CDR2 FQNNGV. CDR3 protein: CASSLDVWAETQYF. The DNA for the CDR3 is TGTGCCAGCAGCTTAGACGTTTGGGCAGAGACCCAGTACTTC.

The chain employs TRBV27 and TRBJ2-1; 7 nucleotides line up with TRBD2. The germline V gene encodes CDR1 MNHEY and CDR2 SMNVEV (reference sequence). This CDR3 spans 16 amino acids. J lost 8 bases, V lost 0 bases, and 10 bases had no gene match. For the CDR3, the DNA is TGTGCCAGCAGTTTATCAGGCGCGGGAGAGATGGATGAGCAGTTCTTC. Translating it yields CASSLSGAGEMDEQFF.

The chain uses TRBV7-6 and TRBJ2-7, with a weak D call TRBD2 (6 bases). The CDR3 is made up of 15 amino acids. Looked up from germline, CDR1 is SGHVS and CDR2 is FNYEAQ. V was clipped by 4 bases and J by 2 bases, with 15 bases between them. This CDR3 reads CASSSNGDSTYEQYF. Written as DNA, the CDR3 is TGTGCCAGCAGCTCCAATGGGGACTCGACCTACGAGCAGTACTTC.

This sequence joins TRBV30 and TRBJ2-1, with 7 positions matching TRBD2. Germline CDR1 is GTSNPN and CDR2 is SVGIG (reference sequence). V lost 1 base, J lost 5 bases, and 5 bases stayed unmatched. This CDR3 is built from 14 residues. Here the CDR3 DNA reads TGTGCCTGGAGTGGCCTAGCGGTCCACAATGAGCAGTTCTTC. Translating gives CAWSGLAVHNEQFF.

The CDR3 bases are TGTGCCAGCAGCTTAGAGGAGGGCCCCTATGGCTACACCTTC. Translation gives CASSLEEGPYGYTF. The chain uses TRBV7-2 and TRBJ1-2; D gene ambiguous. This CDR3 spans 14 amino acids. Per germline, CDR1 SGHTA and CDR2 FQGNSA. Trimming removed 1 base from V and 4 bases from J, with 10 bases in between.

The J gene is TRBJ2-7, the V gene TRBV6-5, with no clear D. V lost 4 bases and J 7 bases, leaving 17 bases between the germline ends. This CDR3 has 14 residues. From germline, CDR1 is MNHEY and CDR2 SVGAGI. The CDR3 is CASSSLTMIREQYF. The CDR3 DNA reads TGTGCCAGCAGTTCCCTTACTATGATCCGGGAGCAGTACTTC.

CDR3 nucleotide sequence: TGTGCCAGCAGTTACCAGGAACCTGAGCAGTTCTTC. Its protein product is CASSYQEPEQFF. The chain recombines TRBV6-5 with TRBJ2-1; D unclear. CDR1 MNHEY and CDR2 SVGAGI come from the germline V gene. Between the trimmed V and J ends, which lost 2 bases and 9 bases, there was a span of 8 bases. The CDR3 has 12 residues.

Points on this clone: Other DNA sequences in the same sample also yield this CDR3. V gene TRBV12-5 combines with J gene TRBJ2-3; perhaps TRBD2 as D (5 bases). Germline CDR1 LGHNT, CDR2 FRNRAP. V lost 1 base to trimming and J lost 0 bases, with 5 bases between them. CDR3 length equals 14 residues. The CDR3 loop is CASGLGTSTDTQYF. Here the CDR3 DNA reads TGTGCTAGTGGTTTGGGGACTAGCACAGATACGCAGTATTTT.

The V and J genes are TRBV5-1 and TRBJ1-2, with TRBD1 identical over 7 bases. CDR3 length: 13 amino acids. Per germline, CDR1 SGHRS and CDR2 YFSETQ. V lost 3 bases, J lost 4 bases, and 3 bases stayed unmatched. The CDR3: CASSWDSTYGYTF. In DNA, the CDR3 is TGCGCCAGCAGCTGGGACAGTACCTATGGCTACACCTTC.